One sample yielded the 11 T cell receptor beta chains listed below, sequenced in a study of beta chain features in type 1 diabetes. The investigators reverse transcribed all of the isolated RNA, so they sequenced expressed TCRB transcripts. TCRdb's table, derived via immunoSEQ multiplex PCR, lists solely in-frame clones and lacks some. The sample yields some 660,000 clones, roughly 13% seen once. Notes on the study in general: TCRB CDR3 length was moderately but significantly reduced in all four CD4+ subsets of Type 1 diabetes patients.

No cognate antigen is known for these TCRs. The sample taken for sequencing was naive CD4+ T cells from blood. These receptors all stem from a man aged 18 to 30 with type 1 diabetes.

In its sample, this clone was seen a few times. The rearrangement uses TRBV7-9 and TRBJ2-3; 10 bases are shared with TRBD1. Trimming at V came to 4 bases and at J to 5 bases, leaving 3 bases not matched to a gene. Germline-derived CDR1 and CDR2 are SEHNR and FQNEAQ (reference sequence). The CDR3 is made up of 14 amino acids. The CDR3 sequence: CASSSGQGGDTQYF. CDR3 in DNA: TGTGCCAGCAGCTCCGGACAGGGGGGAGATACGCAGTATTTT.

This clone was observed a handful of times. V gene TRBV29-1 combines with J gene TRBJ1-1; D is unclear. From germline, CDR1 is SQVTM and CDR2 ANQGSEA. Between the trimmed V and J ends, which lost 6 bases and 3 bases, there was a span of 14 bases. CDR3 length equals 13 residues. The CDR3 DNA sequence: TGCAGCGTCACACTTGGCACCTACACTGAAGCTTTCTTT. This encodes CSVTLGTYTEAFF.

This clone was seen more than once but under ten times. The rearrangement uses TRBV5-1 and TRBJ2-3, with D possibly TRBD2 on 5 matching bases. V lost 3 bases and J lost 6, with 20 bases in between. Germline CDR1 and CDR2: SGHRS and YFSETQ. The CDR3 is made up of 16 amino acids. The CDR3 DNA sequence: TGCGCCAGCAGCTCCTTCTTGGGTCAGAGAGGGGATACGCAGTATTTT. Translating gives CASSSFLGQRGDTQYF.

This chain's CDR3 is CASSYSWRSGANVLTF. Written as DNA, the CDR3 is TGTGCCAGCAGTTATTCTTGGCGGTCTGGGGCCAACGTCCTGACTTTC. The chain joins TRBV6-5 to TRBJ2-6; no reliable D call. Germline V gene data show CDR1 as MNHEY and CDR2 as SVGAGI. V lost 3 bases and J lost 1, with 10 bases in between. This CDR3 is built from 16 residues.

The rearrangement uses TRBV6-6 and TRBJ2-1, with unresolved D. Trimming cost V 5 bases and J 0 bases, with 11 bases left between them. CDR3 length: 15 amino acids. The germline V gene encodes CDR1 MNHNY and CDR2 SVGAGI (reference sequence). Here the CDR3 DNA reads TGTGCCAGCAGTAGCCATCGGTACTCCTACAATGAGCAGTTCTTC. It translates to CASSSHRYSYNEQFF.

V is TRBV7-2 and J is TRBJ2-2; 9 bases are shared with TRBD2. Germline CDR1 reads SGHTA; CDR2 reads FQGNSA. Unmatched junction bases numbered 7, after V lost 5 bases and J lost 6 bases. The CDR3 sequence is 15 residues long. As DNA, the CDR3 is TGTGCCAGCAGCGATAGCGGGAGTTGGCCCGGGGAGCTGTTTTTT. Translated: CASSDSGSWPGELFF. The full variable domain, completed using reference TRBV7-2 and TRBJ2-2, is GAGVSQSPSNKVTEKGKDVELRCDPISGHTALYWYRQSLGQGLEFLIYFQGNSAPDKSGLPSDRFSAERTGGSVSTLTIQRTQQEDSAVYLCASSDSGSWPGELFFGEGSRLTVL.

The table lists this clone with a few counts. Other DNA variants within this sample encode the same CDR3. This chain joins TRBV5-1 and TRBJ2-3; D is ambiguous. The CDR3 contains 14 residues. The V and J ends lost 1 base and 0 bases respectively, with 6 bases between them. Per germline, CDR1 SGHRS and CDR2 YFSETQ. The CDR3 nucleotides are TGCGCCAGCAGCTTGCCAGGAAGCACAGATACGCAGTATTTT. As protein: CASSLPGSTDTQYF.

Only a few counts were recorded for this clone. This rearrangement joins TRBV29-1 to TRBJ2-2; 8 bases agree with TRBD1. CDR1 and CDR2 (germline): SQVTM, ANQGSEA. V lost 4 bases and J lost 4; bases outside the gene matches: 8. The CDR3 extends over 15 amino acids. This CDR3 reads CSVVHWTGTTGELFF. In DNA, the CDR3 is TGCAGCGTTGTGCATTGGACAGGGACCACCGGGGAGCTGTTTTTT.

Concerning this clone itself: The sample holds other DNA sequences that translate to the same CDR3. This chain uses TRBV18 with TRBJ2-5; D ambiguous. V was trimmed by 0 bases and J by 3 bases, leaving 5 bases between them. CDR3 length: 13 residues. Germline CDR1 reads KGHSH; CDR2 reads LQKENI. Here the CDR3 reads CASSPPGEETQYF. Here the CDR3 DNA reads TGTGCCAGCTCACCACCCGGCGAAGAGACCCAGTACTTC.

V is TRBV9 and J is TRBJ2-7, with 8 bases that match TRBD2. Germline CDR1 reads SGDLS; CDR2 reads YYNGEE. The CDR3 is 14 amino acids. J lost 2 bases, V lost 4 bases, and 5 bases had no gene match. This CDR3 reads CASSLAGTPYEQYF. Here the CDR3 DNA reads TGTGCCAGCAGCTTAGCGGGAACCCCCTACGAGCAGTACTTC.

This clone has a handful of counts. The V gene is TRBV27, the J gene TRBJ2-7; 7 bases agree with TRBD2. This CDR3 comprises 15 residues. Trimming removed 5 bases from V and 2 bases from J; junction bases left unmatched: 9. Germline assignment: CDR1 MNHEY and CDR2 SMNVEV (reference sequence). Written as DNA, the CDR3 is TGTGCCAGCAGTCCCCGGGGACTACCTACCTACGAGCAGTACTTC. Translating it yields CASSPRGLPTYEQYF.